This T cell receptor beta chain came from a study of technical replicates of blood from a few donors. Here immunoSEQ multiplex PCR was the method, and the copy in TCRdb shows in-frame clones only, minus some. The table records more than 75,000 clones, about 94% of them present only once. Sequencing was carried out using T cells isolated from PBMCs. This receptor was identified in a human donor in good health.

CDR3 sequence: CASSQDSGRSYEQYF. DNA for the CDR3: TGCGCCAGCAGCCAAGATTCAGGCCGTTCCTACGAGCAGTACTTC. The chain uses TRBV4-1 and TRBJ2-7; no clear D gene. This CDR3 has 15 residues. Germline loops: CDR1 MGHRA, CDR2 YSYEKL. The V end lost 0 bases, the J end lost 1 base, and 10 bases lay between the germline ends.